A single sample gave rise to the 2 T cell receptor beta chains below, sequenced in a study of breast tumors, draining lymph nodes, adjacent tissues. Each CDR3 protein gets one entry after TCRdb re-called the multiplex PCR reads with MiXCR. This table has under 350,000 distinct CDR3 sequences, about 30% appearing once. Axillary draining lymph nodes of breast cancer patients supplied the node samples. The sample taken for sequencing was axillary lymph node tissue. Receptors were obtained from a female donor with breast cancer. Some clones in this sample may be carry-over from other donors' samples.

This clonotype was detected ten times or more. The chain recombines TRBV6-6 with TRBJ2-7; D is possibly TRBD2 (5 bases). Germline-derived CDR1 and CDR2 are MNHNY and SVGAGI (reference sequence). V was pared by 1 base and J by 5 bases, with 15 bases between. This CDR3 contains 15 residues. CDR3: CASSYLRTQFDEQYF. The CDR3 DNA follows: TGTGCCAGCAGTTACTTAAGGACTCAGTTCGACGAGCAGTACTTC.

The sample holds many counts of this clonotype. This chain links TRBV30 with TRBJ2-6; D not certain. CDR3 size: 13 residues. The V gene lost 3 bases and the J gene lost 0 bases, with 3 bases spanning the gap. Germline V lookup: CDR1 GTSNPN, CDR2 SVGIG (reference sequence). The CDR3 region is CAWRSSGANVLTF. In DNA form, the CDR3 reads TGTGCCTGGAGGTCCTCTGGGGCCAACGTCCTGACTTTC. Complete variable domain (other parts from reference TRBV30 and TRBJ2-6): SQTIHQWPATLVQPVGSPLSLECTVEGTSNPNLYWYRQAAGRGLQLLFYSVGIGQISSEVPQNLSASRPQDRQFILSSKKLLLSDSGFYLCAWRSSGANVLTFGAGSRLTVL.